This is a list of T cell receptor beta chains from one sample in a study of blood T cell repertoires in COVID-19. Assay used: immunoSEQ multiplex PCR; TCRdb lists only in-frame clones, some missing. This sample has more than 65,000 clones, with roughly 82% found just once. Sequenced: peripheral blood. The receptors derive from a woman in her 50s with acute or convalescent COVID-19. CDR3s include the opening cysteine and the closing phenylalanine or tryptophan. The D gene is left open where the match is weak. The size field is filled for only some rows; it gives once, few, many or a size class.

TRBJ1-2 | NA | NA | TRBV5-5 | TGTGCCAGCAGCTTGGTTGGACAGAGGGATGGCTACACCTTC | CASSLVGQRDGYTF
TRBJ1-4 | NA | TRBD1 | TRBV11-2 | TGTGCCAGCAGCTTCCCTTCACCGGGACAGGGTCTCGAAAAACTGTTTTTT | CASSFPSPGQGLEKLFF
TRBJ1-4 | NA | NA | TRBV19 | TGTGCCAGTAGTAATAGGGGTAATGAAAAACTGTTTTTT | CASSNRGNEKLFF
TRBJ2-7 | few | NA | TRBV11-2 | TGTGCCAGCAGCTTGGCAGATACCTACGAGCAGTACTTC | CASSLADTYEQYF
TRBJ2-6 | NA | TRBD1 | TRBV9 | TGTGCCAGCAGCCCCACCTTCGGACAGGGGGCGCTAGGGGCCAACGTCCTGACTTTC | CASSPTFGQGALGANVLTF
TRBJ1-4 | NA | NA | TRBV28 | TGTGCCAGCATGGTGGAGACGGGGAATGAAAAACTGTTTTTT | CASMVETGNEKLFF
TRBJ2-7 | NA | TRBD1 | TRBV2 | TGTGCCAGCCGGGACAGGAGGTGGGCGCAGTACTTC | CASRDRRWAQYF
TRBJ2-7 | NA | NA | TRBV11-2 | TGTGCCAGCAGCTTAGTCTCGAGCGCCGAGCAGTACTTC | CASSLVSSAEQYF
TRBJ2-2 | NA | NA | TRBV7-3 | TGTGCCAGCAGCCGAACAGGGAAGGCCACCGGGGAGCTGTTTTTT | CASSRTGKATGELFF
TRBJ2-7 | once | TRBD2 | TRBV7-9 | TGTGCCAGCCGGTCGGGGACTAGCTACGAGCAGTACTTC | CASRSGTSYEQYF